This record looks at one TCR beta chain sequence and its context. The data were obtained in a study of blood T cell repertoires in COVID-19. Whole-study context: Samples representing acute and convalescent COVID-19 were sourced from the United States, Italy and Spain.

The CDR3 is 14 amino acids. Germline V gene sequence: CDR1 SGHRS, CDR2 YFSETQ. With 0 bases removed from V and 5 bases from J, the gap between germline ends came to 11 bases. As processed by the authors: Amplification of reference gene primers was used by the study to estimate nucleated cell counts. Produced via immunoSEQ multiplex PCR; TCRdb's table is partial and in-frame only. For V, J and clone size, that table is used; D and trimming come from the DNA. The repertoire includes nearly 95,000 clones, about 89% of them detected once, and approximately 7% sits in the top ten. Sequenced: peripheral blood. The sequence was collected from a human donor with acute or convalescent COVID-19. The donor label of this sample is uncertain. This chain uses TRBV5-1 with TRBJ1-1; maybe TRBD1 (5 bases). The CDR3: CASSLERGGTEAFF. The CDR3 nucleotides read TGCGCCAGCAGCTTGGAAAGGGGAGGTACTGAAGCTTTCTTT. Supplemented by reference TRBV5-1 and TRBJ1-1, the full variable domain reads KAGVTQTPRYLIKTRGQQVTLSCSPISGHRSVSWYQQTPGQGLQFLFEYFSETQRNKGNFPGRFSGRQFSNSRSEMNVSTLELGDSALYLCASSLERGGTEAFFGQGTRLTVV.